The table lists the clone carrying this T cell receptor (beta chain) with a count of one. The CDR3 runs to 16 residues. V dropped 3 bases and J dropped 0; count of bases not matched to a gene: 6. Per the germline V gene, CDR1 is SGHVS and CDR2 is FQNEAQ. Each CDR3 protein gets one entry after TCRdb re-called the PCR reads with MiXCR. The data hold 25,000 or so distinct CDR3 sequences, with roughly 51% observed a single time. This entry comes from a study of vaccination and CD4 T cells after COVID-19. Sequencing was performed on CD4+ T cells from blood, taken before SARS-CoV-2 vaccination. This chain links TRBV7-8 with TRBJ2-3; 7 nucleotides agree with TRBD1. The clonotype originates from a human donor who had recovered from COVID-19. DNA of the CDR3: TGTGCCAGCAGCTTCCGAGGGGGCGGGAGCACAGATACGCAGTATTTT. Protein: CASSFRGGGSTDTQYF. Full variable domain (remainder filled in from reference TRBV7-8 and TRBJ2-3): GAGVSQSPRYKVAKRGQDVALRCDPISGHVSLFWYQQALGQGPEFLTYFQNEAQLDKSGLPSDRFFAERPEGSVSTLKIQRTQQEDSAVYLCASSFRGGGSTDTQYFGPGTRLTVL.